The rows below give T cell receptor beta chains drawn from one sample of a study of graft-versus-host responses after intestinal transplantation. Profiling relied on immunoSEQ multiplex PCR, and the TCRdb table lists in-frame clones only, not all of them. Here the sample spans more than 85,000 clones, 85% to 95% being singletons. What these receptors recognize is not known. The material was unstimulated CD8+ T cells sorted from spleen or lymph node cells, obtained before transplant. The origin of the receptors is a human donor who was the organ donor for an intestinal transplant. Each CDR3 is given with its conserved first and last residue. The D gene is left open where the match is weak. Rows give clone size only sometimes, using once, few, many, or a class for an expanded clone.

J gene: TRBJ1-2
V gene: TRBV5-4
D gene: TRBD1
clone size: once
CDR3 protein: CASSPMIGQGHGYTF
CDR3 DNA: TGTGCCAGCAGCCCGATGATCGGACAGGGACATGGCTACACCTTC

J gene: TRBJ2-1
V gene: TRBV11-3
D gene: TRBD2
clone size: NA
CDR3 protein: CASSLGGEGSYNEQFF
CDR3 DNA: TGTGCCAGCAGCTTAGGGGGGGAGGGTTCCTACAATGAGCAGTTCTTC

J gene: TRBJ2-7
V gene: TRBV13
D gene: TRBD2
clone size: NA
CDR3 protein: CASHQAGGPYEQYF
CDR3 DNA: TGTGCCAGCCACCAAGCGGGAGGGCCGTACGAGCAGTACTTC

J gene: TRBJ1-6
V gene: TRBV5-5
D gene: TRBD1
clone size: NA
CDR3 protein: CASSLGQGGSPLHF
CDR3 DNA: TGTGCCAGCAGCTTGGGTCAGGGGGGTTCACCCCTCCACTTT

J gene: TRBJ1-1
V gene: TRBV28
D gene: TRBD1
clone size: NA
CDR3 protein: CASSLALGGWKTEAFF
CDR3 DNA: TGTGCCAGCAGTTTGGCGTTAGGGGGCTGGAAGACTGAAGCTTTCTTT

J gene: TRBJ1-5
V gene: TRBV28
D gene: NA
clone size: NA
CDR3 protein: CASSHPVPGGAPPQPQHF
CDR3 DNA: TGTGCCAGCAGTCACCCAGTCCCGGGGGGAGCCCCACCTCAGCCCCAGCATTTT

J gene: TRBJ2-2
V gene: TRBV6-5
D gene: NA
clone size: NA
CDR3 protein: CASSYHRSNTGELFF
CDR3 DNA: TGTGCCAGCAGTTACCACAGGTCGAACACCGGGGAGCTGTTTTTT

J gene: TRBJ1-1
V gene: TRBV5-4
D gene: NA
clone size: NA
CDR3 protein: CASSDAGTPNTEAFF
CDR3 DNA: TGTGCCAGCAGCGACGCCGGGACACCTAACACTGAAGCTTTCTTT

J gene: TRBJ2-7
V gene: TRBV7-6
D gene: TRBD1
clone size: NA
CDR3 protein: CASSTGTGGFEQYF
CDR3 DNA: TGTGCCAGCAGCACGGGGACAGGGGGATTTGAGCAGTACTTC

J gene: TRBJ2-5
V gene: TRBV5-1
D gene: TRBD2
clone size: NA
CDR3 protein: CASSPLGGDQETQYF
CDR3 DNA: TGCGCCAGCAGCCCCCTGGGGGGGGATCAAGAGACCCAGTACTTC

J gene: TRBJ1-1
V gene: TRBV9
D gene: NA
clone size: NA
CDR3 protein: CASSVGWGRKGEAFF
CDR3 DNA: TGTGCCAGCAGCGTAGGTTGGGGCCGCAAAGGGGAAGCTTTCTTT

J gene: TRBJ1-1
V gene: TRBV5-4
D gene: NA
clone size: NA
CDR3 protein: CASSSLSTEAFF
CDR3 DNA: TGTGCCAGCAGCTCACTATCCACTGAAGCTTTCTTT

J gene: TRBJ2-3
V gene: TRBV5-1
D gene: NA
clone size: NA
CDR3 protein: CASTRGVADTQYF
CDR3 DNA: TGCGCCAGTACACGGGGAGTCGCAGATACGCAGTATTTT

J gene: TRBJ2-7
V gene: TRBV18
D gene: NA
clone size: NA
CDR3 protein: CASSGSVQGWYEQYF
CDR3 DNA: TGTGCCAGCTCAGGTAGTGTTCAGGGGTGGTACGAGCAGTACTTC

J gene: TRBJ2-1
V gene: TRBV6-1
D gene: TRBD2
clone size: NA
CDR3 protein: CASRETSGRAIEQFF
CDR3 DNA: TGTGCCAGCAGAGAGACTAGCGGGAGGGCCATTGAGCAGTTCTTC

J gene: TRBJ2-7
V gene: TRBV4-1
D gene: NA
clone size: NA
CDR3 protein: CASSQGQATYEQYF
CDR3 DNA: TGCGCCAGCAGCCAAGGACAGGCCACCTACGAGCAGTACTTC

J gene: TRBJ2-7
V gene: TRBV6-1
D gene: NA
clone size: NA
CDR3 protein: CASSEGYRDYYEQYF
CDR3 DNA: TGTGCCAGCAGTGAAGGGTACAGAGACTACTACGAGCAGTACTTC

J gene: TRBJ2-1
V gene: TRBV10-1
D gene: TRBD2
clone size: NA
CDR3 protein: CASSDGASGTYNEQFF
CDR3 DNA: TGCGCCAGCAGTGATGGGGCTAGCGGTACCTACAATGAGCAGTTCTTC

J gene: TRBJ2-7
V gene: TRBV4-1
D gene: TRBD1
clone size: NA
CDR3 protein: CASSQNLGQGVHEQYF
CDR3 DNA: TGCGCCAGCAGCCAAAACCTGGGACAGGGTGTCCACGAGCAGTACTTC

J gene: TRBJ1-1
V gene: TRBV12-5
D gene: NA
clone size: once
CDR3 protein: CASGLGRAEAFF
CDR3 DNA: TGTGCTAGTGGTTTGGGGAGGGCTGAAGCTTTCTTT

J gene: TRBJ2-7
V gene: TRBV10-1
D gene: NA
clone size: NA
CDR3 protein: CASSKQGYTYEQYF
CDR3 DNA: TGCGCCAGCAGTAAACAGGGTTACACCTACGAGCAGTACTTC

J gene: TRBJ1-1
V gene: TRBV12-5
D gene: NA
clone size: once
CDR3 protein: CASGLVLTTGQNTEAFF
CDR3 DNA: TGTGCTAGTGGTTTGGTCCTAACGACAGGTCAGAACACTGAAGCTTTCTTT

J gene: TRBJ2-1
V gene: TRBV14
D gene: NA
clone size: NA
CDR3 protein: CASSPAGSVDNEQFF
CDR3 DNA: TGTGCCAGCAGCCCTGCCGGTAGCGTTGACAATGAGCAGTTCTTC

J gene: TRBJ2-3
V gene: TRBV9
D gene: NA
clone size: NA
CDR3 protein: CASSAGGAASTDTQYF
CDR3 DNA: TGTGCCAGCAGCGCTGGGGGGGCAGCAAGCACAGATACGCAGTATTTT

J gene: TRBJ2-5
V gene: TRBV5-4
D gene: TRBD2
clone size: once
CDR3 protein: CASSFFIAGLGETQYF
CDR3 DNA: TGTGCCAGCAGCTTTTTCATAGCGGGGCTAGGGGAGACCCAGTACTTC

J gene: TRBJ1-6
V gene: TRBV5-6
D gene: TRBD1
clone size: once
CDR3 protein: CASSPSDRAYNSPLHF
CDR3 DNA: TGTGCCAGCAGCCCTTCGGACAGGGCATATAATTCACCCCTCCACTTT

J gene: TRBJ1-2
V gene: TRBV9
D gene: NA
clone size: NA
CDR3 protein: CASSVDSTVSYGYTF
CDR3 DNA: TGTGCCAGCAGCGTAGATTCCACAGTGTCCTATGGCTACACCTTC

J gene: TRBJ2-3
V gene: TRBV7-3
D gene: NA
clone size: NA
CDR3 protein: CASSLRVAATDTQYF
CDR3 DNA: TGTGCCAGCAGCTTACGGGTAGCGGCGACAGATACGCAGTATTTT

J gene: TRBJ2-7
V gene: TRBV6-5
D gene: TRBD2
clone size: NA
CDR3 protein: CASSYSTSGSSYEQYF
CDR3 DNA: TGTGCCAGCAGTTACTCCACTAGCGGGAGCTCCTACGAGCAGTACTTC

J gene: TRBJ2-3
V gene: TRBV10-2
D gene: TRBD2
clone size: NA
CDR3 protein: CASGASGFLDTQYF
CDR3 DNA: TGCGCCAGCGGGGCTAGCGGCTTCCTGGATACGCAGTATTTT

J gene: TRBJ2-1
V gene: TRBV5-6
D gene: NA
clone size: NA
CDR3 protein: CASSFGSDTYNEQFF
CDR3 DNA: TGTGCCAGCAGCTTCGGGTCAGATACCTACAATGAGCAGTTCTTC

J gene: TRBJ2-7
V gene: TRBV6-1
D gene: TRBD1
clone size: NA
CDR3 protein: CASMQGASGYEQYF
CDR3 DNA: TGTGCCAGCATGCAGGGGGCTTCCGGCTACGAGCAGTACTTC

J gene: TRBJ2-5
V gene: TRBV6-5
D gene: TRBD1
clone size: NA
CDR3 protein: CASSSLGGPETQYF
CDR3 DNA: TGTGCCAGCAGTTCCCTAGGGGGCCCCGAGACCCAGTACTTC

J gene: TRBJ2-5
V gene: TRBV28
D gene: TRBD2
clone size: NA
CDR3 protein: CASSFLSATSGSRKETQYF
CDR3 DNA: TGTGCCAGCAGTTTCCTCTCGGCGACTAGCGGGAGTAGGAAAGAGACCCAGTACTTC

J gene: TRBJ1-2
V gene: TRBV7-9
D gene: TRBD1
clone size: NA
CDR3 protein: CASSPRELGQGIYGYTF
CDR3 DNA: TGTGCCAGCAGCCCGAGAGAGCTGGGACAGGGGATCTATGGCTACACCTTC

J gene: TRBJ2-3
V gene: TRBV7-8
D gene: TRBD2
clone size: NA
CDR3 protein: CASSHSGLAGAWGDTQYF
CDR3 DNA: TGTGCCAGCAGCCATAGCGGGTTAGCGGGGGCCTGGGGGGATACGCAGTATTTT

J gene: TRBJ1-1
V gene: TRBV30
D gene: NA
clone size: few
CDR3 protein: CAWSVRGTMNTEAFF
CDR3 DNA: TGTGCCTGGAGTGTCAGGGGAACAATGAACACTGAAGCTTTCTTT

J gene: TRBJ2-7
V gene: TRBV18
D gene: NA
clone size: NA
CDR3 protein: CASSTTGGFYEQYF
CDR3 DNA: TGTGCCAGCTCAACGACAGGAGGTTTCTACGAGCAGTACTTC

J gene: TRBJ2-7
V gene: TRBV18
D gene: NA
clone size: NA
CDR3 protein: CASSDAGTDYEQYF
CDR3 DNA: TGTGCCAGCTCAGACGCCGGGACTGATTACGAGCAGTACTTC

J gene: TRBJ2-7
V gene: TRBV28
D gene: NA
clone size: NA
CDR3 protein: CASSFPGSEQYF
CDR3 DNA: TGTGCCAGCAGTTTCCCGGGTAGTGAGCAGTACTTC

J gene: TRBJ1-1
V gene: TRBV2
D gene: TRBD1
clone size: NA
CDR3 protein: CASSEYVVGQGAWNTEAFF
CDR3 DNA: TGTGCCAGCAGTGAGTATGTGGTTGGACAGGGGGCCTGGAACACTGAAGCTTTCTTT

J gene: TRBJ1-2
V gene: TRBV6-5
D gene: NA
clone size: once
CDR3 protein: CASSYGWRDGYTF
CDR3 DNA: TGTGCCAGCAGTTACGGGTGGAGGGATGGCTACACCTTC

J gene: TRBJ2-3
V gene: TRBV6-4
D gene: NA
clone size: few
CDR3 protein: CASSVGGSTDTQYF
CDR3 DNA: TGTGCCAGCAGTGTAGGCGGGAGCACAGATACGCAGTATTTT

J gene: TRBJ2-4
V gene: TRBV13
D gene: TRBD1
clone size: NA
CDR3 protein: CASSPETGERAKNIQYF
CDR3 DNA: TGTGCCAGCAGCCCCGAGACAGGGGAGAGGGCCAAAAACATTCAGTACTTC

J gene: TRBJ1-5
V gene: TRBV28
D gene: TRBD1
clone size: NA
CDR3 protein: CASRGTGEVQPQHF
CDR3 DNA: TGTGCCAGCAGGGGGACAGGGGAGGTTCAGCCCCAGCATTTT

J gene: TRBJ2-3
V gene: TRBV9
D gene: TRBD2
clone size: NA
CDR3 protein: CASSVEVSGSATDTQYF
CDR3 DNA: TGTGCCAGCAGCGTAGAGGTTAGCGGGAGTGCCACAGATACGCAGTATTTT

J gene: TRBJ2-1
V gene: TRBV28
D gene: NA
clone size: NA
CDR3 protein: CASSLLMGVSSYNEQFF
CDR3 DNA: TGTGCCAGCAGTTTATTGATGGGCGTCAGCTCCTACAATGAGCAGTTCTTC

J gene: TRBJ1-2
V gene: TRBV7-2
D gene: NA
clone size: NA
CDR3 protein: CASIPGSYGYTF
CDR3 DNA: TGTGCCAGCATCCCGGGGAGCTATGGCTACACCTTC

J gene: TRBJ1-1
V gene: TRBV2
D gene: NA
clone size: NA
CDR3 protein: CASFEGGVPENTEAFF
CDR3 DNA: TGTGCCAGCTTCGAGGGGGGGGTGCCGGAGAACACTGAAGCTTTCTTT

J gene: TRBJ2-7
V gene: TRBV5-6
D gene: NA
clone size: NA
CDR3 protein: CASSLGLSVGQYF
CDR3 DNA: TGTGCCAGCAGCTTGGGACTCTCGGTGGGGCAGTACTTC

J gene: TRBJ1-1
V gene: TRBV5-6
D gene: NA
clone size: NA
CDR3 protein: CASSLFSGWETEAFF
CDR3 DNA: TGTGCCAGCAGCTTGTTTAGCGGATGGGAGACTGAAGCTTTCTTT

J gene: TRBJ2-7
V gene: TRBV27
D gene: NA
clone size: NA
CDR3 protein: CASSPHPGIYEQYF
CDR3 DNA: TGTGCCAGCAGTCCCCACCCCGGTATCTACGAGCAGTACTTC

J gene: TRBJ1-4
V gene: TRBV29-1
D gene: NA
clone size: NA
CDR3 protein: CSVKGGTNEKLFF
CDR3 DNA: TGCAGCGTTAAGGGCGGGACTAATGAAAAACTGTTTTTT

J gene: TRBJ1-5
V gene: TRBV2
D gene: NA
clone size: once
CDR3 protein: CASRGMGLPGSLNQPQHF
CDR3 DNA: TGTGCCAGCAGGGGGATGGGATTACCGGGATCACTTAATCAGCCCCAGCATTTT

J gene: TRBJ1-1
V gene: TRBV6-1
D gene: NA
clone size: few
CDR3 protein: CASSEMGGSEAFF
CDR3 DNA: TGTGCCAGCAGTGAAATGGGGGGATCTGAAGCTTTCTTT